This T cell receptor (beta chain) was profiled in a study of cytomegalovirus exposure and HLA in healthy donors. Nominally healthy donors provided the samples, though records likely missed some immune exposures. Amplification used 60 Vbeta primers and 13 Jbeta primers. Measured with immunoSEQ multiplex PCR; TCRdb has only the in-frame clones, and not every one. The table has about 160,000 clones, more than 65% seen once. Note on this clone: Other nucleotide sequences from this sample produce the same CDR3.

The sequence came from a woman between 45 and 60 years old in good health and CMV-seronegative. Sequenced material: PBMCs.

Written as DNA, the CDR3 is TGTGCCAGCAGCCTGACAGGGACAAACTATGGCTACACCTTC. This translates into CASSLTGTNYGYTF. The V call is TRBV28, the J call TRBJ1-2; the match to TRBD1 covers 7 bases. The J segment lost 2 bases and the V segment lost 6 bases, leaving 6 bases of the junction unmatched. Germline CDR1 is MDHEN and CDR2 is SYDVKM. The CDR3 has 14 residues.